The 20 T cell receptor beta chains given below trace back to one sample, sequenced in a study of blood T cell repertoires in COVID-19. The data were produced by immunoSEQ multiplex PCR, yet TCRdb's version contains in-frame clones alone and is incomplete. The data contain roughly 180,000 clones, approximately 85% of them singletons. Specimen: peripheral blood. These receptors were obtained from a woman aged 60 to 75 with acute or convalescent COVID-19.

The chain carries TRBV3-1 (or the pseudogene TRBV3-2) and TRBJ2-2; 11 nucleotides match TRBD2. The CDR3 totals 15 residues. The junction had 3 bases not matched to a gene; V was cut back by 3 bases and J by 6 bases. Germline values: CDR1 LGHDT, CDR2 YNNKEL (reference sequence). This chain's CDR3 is CASSQPGLAAGELFF. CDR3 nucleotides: TGTGCCAGCAGCCAGCCGGGACTAGCGGCCGGGGAGCTGTTTTTT.

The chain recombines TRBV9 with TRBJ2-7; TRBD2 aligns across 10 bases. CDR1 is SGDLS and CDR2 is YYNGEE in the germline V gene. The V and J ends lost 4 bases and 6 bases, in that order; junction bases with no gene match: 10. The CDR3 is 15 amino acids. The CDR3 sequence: CASSSGLAPSREQYF. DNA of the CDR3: TGTGCCAGCAGCTCGGGACTAGCGCCATCGCGCGAGCAGTACTTC. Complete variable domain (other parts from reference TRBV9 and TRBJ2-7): DSGVTQTPKHLITATGQRVTLRCSPRSGDLSVYWYQQSLDQGLQFLIQYYNGEERAKGNILERFSAQQFPDLHSELNLSSLELGDSALYFCASSSGLAPSREQYFGPGTRLTVT.

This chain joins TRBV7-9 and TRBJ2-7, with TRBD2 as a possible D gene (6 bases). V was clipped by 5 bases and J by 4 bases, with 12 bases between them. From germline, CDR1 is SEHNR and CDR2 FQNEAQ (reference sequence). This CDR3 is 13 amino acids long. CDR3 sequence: CASSPPSEYEQYF. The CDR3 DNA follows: TGTGCCAGCAGCCCCCCTAGCGAGTACGAGCAGTACTTC.

The CDR3, as DNA: TGTGCCAGTAGTGCCCTGGGACAGATCAACACCGGGGAGCTGTTTTTT. Translating it yields CASSALGQINTGELFF. The chain employs TRBV19 and TRBJ2-2, with 7 bases that match TRBD1. The CDR3 is 16 residues long. Germline lookup yields CDR1 LNHDA and CDR2 SQIVND (reference sequence). V was clipped by 5 bases and J by 2 bases; unmatched bases: 8. Supplemented by reference TRBV19 and TRBJ2-2, the full variable domain reads DGGITQSPKYLFRKEGQNVTLSCEQNLNHDAMYWYRQDPGQGLRLIYYSQIVNDFQKGDIAEGYSVSREKKESFPLTVTSAQKNPTAFYLCASSALGQINTGELFFGEGSRLTVL.

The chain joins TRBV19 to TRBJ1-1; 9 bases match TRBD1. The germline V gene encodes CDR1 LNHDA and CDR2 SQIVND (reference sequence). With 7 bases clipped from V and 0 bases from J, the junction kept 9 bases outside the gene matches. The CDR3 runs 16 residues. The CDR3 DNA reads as TGTGCCAGTAACCCCGCGGACAGGGGCATGAACACTGAAGCTTTCTTT. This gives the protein CASNPADRGMNTEAFF.

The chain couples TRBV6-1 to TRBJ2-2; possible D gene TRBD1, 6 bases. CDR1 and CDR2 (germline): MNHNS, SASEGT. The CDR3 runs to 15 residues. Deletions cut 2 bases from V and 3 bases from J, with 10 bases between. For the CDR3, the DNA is TGTGCCAGCAGTGAACGGCAGGGGTACACCGGGGAGCTGTTTTTT. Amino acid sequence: CASSERQGYTGELFF.

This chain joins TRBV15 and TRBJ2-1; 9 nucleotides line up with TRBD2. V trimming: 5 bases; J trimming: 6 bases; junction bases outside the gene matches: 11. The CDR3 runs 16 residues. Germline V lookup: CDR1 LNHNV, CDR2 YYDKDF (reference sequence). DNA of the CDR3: TGTGCCACCAGCGCTAATCCGGGACTAGCCAGCAATGAGCAGTTCTTC. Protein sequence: CATSANPGLASNEQFF. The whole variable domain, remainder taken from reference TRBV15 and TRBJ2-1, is DAMVIQNPRYQVTQFGKPVTLSCSQTLNHNVMYWYQQKSSQAPKLLFHYYDKDFNNEADTPDNFQSRRPNTSFCFLDIRSPGLGDTAMYLCATSANPGLASNEQFFGPGTRLTVL.

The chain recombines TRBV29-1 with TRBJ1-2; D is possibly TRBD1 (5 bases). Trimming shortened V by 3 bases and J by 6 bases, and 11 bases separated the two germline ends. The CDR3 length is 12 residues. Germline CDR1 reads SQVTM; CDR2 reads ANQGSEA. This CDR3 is CSVDRVTDGYTF. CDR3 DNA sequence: TGCAGCGTTGACAGGGTAACGGATGGCTACACCTTC.

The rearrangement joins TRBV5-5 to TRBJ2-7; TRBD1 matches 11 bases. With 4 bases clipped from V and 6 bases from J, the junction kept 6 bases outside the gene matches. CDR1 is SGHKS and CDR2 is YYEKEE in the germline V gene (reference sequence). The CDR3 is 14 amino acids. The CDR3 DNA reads TGTGCCAGCAGCGGATGGACAGGGGGCGGCGAGCAGTACTTC. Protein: CASSGWTGGGEQYF.

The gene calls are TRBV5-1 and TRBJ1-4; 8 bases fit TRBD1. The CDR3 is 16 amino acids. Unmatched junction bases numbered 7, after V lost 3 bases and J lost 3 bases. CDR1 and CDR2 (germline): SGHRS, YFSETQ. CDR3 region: CASSSGQGSANEKLFF. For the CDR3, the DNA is TGCGCCAGCAGCTCCGGACAGGGCTCAGCTAATGAAAAACTGTTTTTT.

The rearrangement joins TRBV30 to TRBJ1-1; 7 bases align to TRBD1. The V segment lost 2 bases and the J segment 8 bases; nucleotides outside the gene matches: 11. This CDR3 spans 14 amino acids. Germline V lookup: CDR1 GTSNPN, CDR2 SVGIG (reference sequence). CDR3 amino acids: CAWSPHRGLSEAFF. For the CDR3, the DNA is TGTGCCTGGAGTCCACACAGGGGCTTGAGCGAAGCTTTCTTT.

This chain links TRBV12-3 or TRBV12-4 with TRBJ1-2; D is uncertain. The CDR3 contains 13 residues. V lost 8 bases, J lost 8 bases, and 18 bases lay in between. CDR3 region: CASAPGRVPGYTF. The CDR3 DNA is TGTGCCAGCGCCCCCGGGAGGGTACCAGGCTACACCTTC.

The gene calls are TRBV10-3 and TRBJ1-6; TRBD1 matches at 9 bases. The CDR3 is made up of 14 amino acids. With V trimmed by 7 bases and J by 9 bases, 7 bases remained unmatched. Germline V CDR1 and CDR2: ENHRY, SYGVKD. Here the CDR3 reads CAITTGGEGSPLHF. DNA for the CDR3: TGTGCCATCACCACAGGGGGCGAGGGTTCACCCCTCCACTTT.

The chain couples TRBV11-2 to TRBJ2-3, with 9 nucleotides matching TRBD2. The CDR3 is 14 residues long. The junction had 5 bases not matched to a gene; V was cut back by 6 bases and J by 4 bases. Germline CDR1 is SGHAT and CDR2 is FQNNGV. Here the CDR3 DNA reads TGTGCCAGCAGTTTGCTAGCGGGACCAGATACGCAGTATTTT. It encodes CASSLLAGPDTQYF.

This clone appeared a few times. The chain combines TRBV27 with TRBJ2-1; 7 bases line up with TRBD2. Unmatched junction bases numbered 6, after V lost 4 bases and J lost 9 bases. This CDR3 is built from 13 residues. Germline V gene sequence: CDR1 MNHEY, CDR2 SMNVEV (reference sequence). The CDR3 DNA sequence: TGTGCCAGCAGTTGGGACGGGGGGAGTGAGCAGTTCTTC. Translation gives CASSWDGGSEQFF.

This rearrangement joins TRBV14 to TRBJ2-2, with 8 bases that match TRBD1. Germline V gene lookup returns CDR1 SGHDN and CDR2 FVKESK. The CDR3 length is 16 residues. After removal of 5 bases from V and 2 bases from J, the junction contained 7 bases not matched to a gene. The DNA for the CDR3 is TGTGCCAGCAGCGTCCGGACAGGGCTAAACACCGGGGAGCTGTTTTTT. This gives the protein CASSVRTGLNTGELFF. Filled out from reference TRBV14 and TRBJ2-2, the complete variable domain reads EAGVTQFPSHSVIEKGQTVTLRCDPISGHDNLYWYRRVMGKEIKFLLHFVKESKQDESGMPNNRFLAERTGGTYSTLKVQPAELEDSGVYFCASSVRTGLNTGELFFGEGSRLTVL.

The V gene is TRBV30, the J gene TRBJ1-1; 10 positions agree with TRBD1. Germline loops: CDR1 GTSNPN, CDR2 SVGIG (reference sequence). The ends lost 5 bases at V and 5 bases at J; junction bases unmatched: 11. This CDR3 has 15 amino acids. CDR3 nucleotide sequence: TGTGCCTGGGACCTTTTTGGGACAGGGGTTACTGAAGCTTTCTTT. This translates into CAWDLFGTGVTEAFF.

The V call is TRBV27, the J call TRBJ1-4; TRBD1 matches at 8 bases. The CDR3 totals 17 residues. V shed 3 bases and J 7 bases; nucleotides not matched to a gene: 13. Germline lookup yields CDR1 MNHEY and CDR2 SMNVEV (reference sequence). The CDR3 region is CASSLSRTGYKIEKLFF. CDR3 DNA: TGTGCCAGCAGTTTGAGCCGGACAGGGTATAAGATTGAAAAACTGTTTTTT.

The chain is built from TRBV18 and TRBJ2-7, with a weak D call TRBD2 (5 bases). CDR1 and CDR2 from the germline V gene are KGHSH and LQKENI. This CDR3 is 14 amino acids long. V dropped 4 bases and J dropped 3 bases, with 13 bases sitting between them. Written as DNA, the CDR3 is TGTGCCAGCTCACGAGCCCGGACTGACTACGAGCAGTACGTC. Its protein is CASSRARTDYEQYV.

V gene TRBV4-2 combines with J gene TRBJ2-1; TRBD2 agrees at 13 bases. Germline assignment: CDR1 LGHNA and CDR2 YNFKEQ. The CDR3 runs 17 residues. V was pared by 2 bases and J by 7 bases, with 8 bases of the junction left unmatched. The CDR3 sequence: CASSQSGLAGVRNEQFF. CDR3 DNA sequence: TGTGCCAGCAGCCAATCAGGACTAGCGGGAGTAAGAAATGAGCAGTTCTTC.